A single sample is the source of the 13 T cell receptor beta chains below, sequenced in a study of regulatory T cells in long-lasting Graves disease. Sample time point: newly diagnosed GD, antithyroid drugs for less than 3 months. The TCR library was made from RNA that had been extracted from PBMCs in TRIzol. Assembly of TCR beta libraries relied on iRepertoire HTBI primers together with Arm-PCR of CDR3 regions. MiXCR, applied by TCRdb to the multiplex PCR reads, yields one record per CDR3 protein. Of 400,000 to 450,000 distinct CDR3 sequences in the sample, 15% were seen once. Separately, the same data were catalogued under a study of T cells in Graves' hyperthyroidism and ophthalmopathy.

The sequencing here drew on peripheral blood mononuclear cells (PBMCs), taken at new diagnosis, from a patient treated with antithyroid drugs. The source of these receptors is a woman younger than 45 with Graves disease.

The chain is built from TRBV19 and TRBJ2-1, with no clear D. CDR3 length: 15 amino acids. V was trimmed by 5 bases and J by 4 bases, leaving 15 bases between them. Germline V CDR1 and CDR2: LNHDA, SQIVND (reference sequence). The CDR3 reads CASSYPSAGYNEQFF. The CDR3 nucleotides read TGTGCCAGTAGTTACCCTTCAGCAGGATACAATGAGCAGTTCTTC.

In this sample, this clonotype turned up many times. The V call is TRBV12-3 or TRBV12-4, the J call TRBJ2-4; possibly TRBD1 for D (6 bases). V gave up 6 bases and J gave up 5 bases, with 11 bases separating them. The length of the CDR3 is 13 residues. DNA for the CDR3: TGTGCCAGCAGACCGGACAGTCAAAACATTCAGTACTTC. Translating gives CASRPDSQNIQYF.

The V call is TRBV6-5, the J call TRBJ1-6; the D gene is possibly TRBD1 (5 bases). Between the trimmed V and J ends, which lost 0 bases and 7 bases, there was a span of 13 bases. Germline loops: CDR1 MNHEY, CDR2 SVGAGI. The CDR3 is 16 residues long. The CDR3 region has the DNA TGTGCCAGCAGTTACTCGAGGGGACTCGTAAATTCACCCCTCCACTTT. Translation gives CASSYSRGLVNSPLHF.

The rearrangement uses TRBV28 and TRBJ1-2, with D tentatively TRBD1 (6 bases). CDR3 length: 15 residues. V shed 3 bases and J shed 6 bases, with 17 bases lying between them. CDR1 MDHEN and CDR2 SYDVKM come from the germline V gene. CDR3 sequence reads: CASSFRGGTTNGYTF. CDR3 in DNA: TGTGCCAGCAGTTTCCGGGGGGGGACAACTAATGGCTACACCTTC.

J is TRBJ2-4 and V is TRBV5-1; D is unresolved. Trimming removed 0 bases at V and 8 bases at J, with 12 bases between. The CDR3 extends over 14 amino acids. Germline assignment: CDR1 SGHRS and CDR2 YFSETQ. CDR3 region: CASSLEQLRDIQYF. The CDR3 nucleotides are TGCGCCAGCAGCTTGGAACAGCTTAGGGACATTCAGTACTTC.

The chain uses TRBV28 and TRBJ2-4; D is unclear. Germline V gives CDR1 MDHEN, CDR2 SYDVKM. Between the trimmed V and J ends, which lost 1 base and 10 bases, there was a span of 17 bases. The CDR3 is 15 amino acids. This CDR3 is CASSLFSLPPFIQYF. The CDR3 DNA follows: TGTGCCAGCAGTTTATTCTCACTCCCTCCATTTATTCAGTACTTC.

Notes on this clonotype: This may stem from a read error, because a much larger clone lies one nucleotide away. The rearrangement joins TRBV30 to TRBJ1-4; maybe TRBD1 (6 bases). Looked up from germline, CDR1 is GTSNPN and CDR2 is SVGIG (reference sequence). With 4 bases removed from V and 5 bases from J, the gap between germline ends came to 14 bases. The CDR3 is 14 amino acids. CDR3 DNA: TGTGCCTGGACTTCCGGGACACTGAATGAAAAACTGTTTTTT. Translation: CAWTSGTLNEKLFF.

The chain has TRBV20-1 and TRBJ2-7; D not resolved. The germline V gene has CDR1 DFQATT and CDR2 SNEGSKA (reference sequence). V lost 3 bases and J lost 5, with 17 bases in between. There are 14 residues in the CDR3. This CDR3 is CSASPEIQFHEQYF. The CDR3 region has the DNA TGCAGTGCTAGTCCGGAGATCCAGTTCCACGAGCAGTACTTC.

The genes are TRBV25-1 and TRBJ2-7; 8 bases line up with TRBD2. Germline CDR1 is MGHDK and CDR2 is SYGVNS. The J segment lost 3 bases and the V segment lost 4 bases, leaving 11 bases of the junction unmatched. The CDR3 is 16 residues long. The CDR3 is CASSVEDGTRFYEQYF. The CDR3 bases are TGTGCCAGCAGTGTGGAGGACGGGACTAGATTCTACGAGCAGTACTTC.

Comments on this clonotype: One base away lies a much larger clone, so this may be a sequencing read error. The J gene is TRBJ2-2, the V gene TRBV13; 7 positions match TRBD2. The germline CDR1 and CDR2 sequences are PRHDT and FYEKMQ (reference sequence). The CDR3 is made up of 15 amino acids. The ends lost 11 bases at V and 1 base at J; junction bases unmatched: 10. The CDR3 sequence is CAGTLGGLNTGELFF. The CDR3 DNA reads as TGTGCCGGCACCTTGGGAGGGTTGAACACCGGGGAGCTGTTTTTT.

The chain has TRBV19 and TRBJ2-3; D unclear. The V end lost 2 bases, the J end lost 2 bases, and 14 bases lay between the germline ends. The CDR3 covers 16 residues. Germline V gene sequence: CDR1 LNHDA, CDR2 SQIVND (reference sequence). DNA for the CDR3: TGTGCCAGTAGTATAACTGGAAGACGGTACACAGATACGCAGTATTTT. Amino acid sequence: CASSITGRRYTDTQYF.

V and J are TRBV10-1 and TRBJ2-7, with 9 bases that match TRBD2. CDR3 length: 16 residues. With 1 base clipped from V and 9 bases from J, the junction kept 13 bases outside the gene matches. Germline V CDR1 and CDR2: WNHNN, SYGVQD (reference sequence). The CDR3 nucleotides are TGCGCCAGCAGTGAGTTTTCGGGACTAGCCCTAGGGGGGCAGTACTTC. It codes for CASSEFSGLALGGQYF.

This clonotype was detected only a few times. The chain uses TRBV6-2 or TRBV6-3 and TRBJ2-3, with 11 bases fitting TRBD2. Germline V gives CDR1 MNHEY, CDR2 SVGEGT. Losses at the gene ends were 6 bases for V and 2 bases for J; bases not matched to a gene: 10. The CDR3 contains 17 residues. The CDR3 DNA follows: TGTGCCAGCAGGCCCGCGCGACTAGCGGGGTACACAGATACGCAGTATTTT. Translating it yields CASRPARLAGYTDTQYF.